These 8 T cell receptor beta chains share one sample of origin, sequenced in a study of regulatory T cells in long-lasting Graves disease (dated by TCRdb to about 2021). The time point label of this sample denotes: persistent/refractory GD, antithyroid drugs over 5 years with positive TRAb. For both TCR sequencing and RNA sequencing, RNA was extracted from PBMCs in TRIzol. Receptors were amplified or captured by multiplex PCR. Sequencing was performed on an Illumina HiSeq 4000. CDR3 regions were amplified by Arm-PCR with iRepertoire HTBI primers to construct TCR beta libraries. The public reads were quality trimmed at Q25 with fastp and then assembled into clones with MiXCR by TCRdb, keeping productive beta chains. When rows share a CDR3 protein, they turn into one entry using the most common DNA and genes. The sample table contains about 460,000 distinct CDR3 sequences; only one count was recorded for around a fifth of them. Less than 15% of the sample is in the top ten clones.

The sample here was peripheral blood mononuclear cells (PBMCs), taken when the disease was refractory, from a patient treated with antithyroid drugs. Source of these receptors: a female donor with Graves disease.

This clonotype was counted only a few times. The chain links TRBV10-3 to TRBJ1-2; D not certain. This CDR3 is built from 15 residues. V was clipped by 2 bases and J by 1 base, with 11 bases between them. Germline CDR1 reads ENHRY; CDR2 reads SYGVKD. CDR3 sequence reads: CAISERQERNYGYTF. The CDR3 nucleotides read TGTGCCATCAGTGAGCGACAAGAGCGTAACTATGGCTACACCTTC.

For this clonotype: A clone one base away is much larger, so this may be a read error. This chain uses TRBV6-2 or TRBV6-3 with TRBJ2-5; 7 bases are shared with TRBD2. The V gene's germline CDR1 is MNHEY and CDR2 SVGEGT. The CDR3 has 16 amino acids. The V segment lost 6 bases and the J segment 1 base; nucleotides outside the gene matches: 11. This chain's CDR3 is CASRLFGDYGQETQYF. CDR3 nucleotide sequence: TGTGCCAGCAGGCTGTTTGGGGACTACGGCCAAGAGACCCAGTACTTC.

This clonotype was picked up a small number of times. The chain uses TRBV19 and TRBJ1-2; 9 bases line up with TRBD1. The CDR3 spans 13 residues. The junction had 11 bases not matched to a gene; V was cut back by 10 bases and J by 8 bases. The germline V gene has CDR1 LNHDA and CDR2 SQIVND (reference sequence). The CDR3 region is CATQTGGYGGYTF. CDR3 sequence (DNA): TGTGCCACCCAGACAGGGGGGTATGGGGGCTACACCTTC.

J is TRBJ2-3 and V is TRBV12-5; D is unresolved. CDR1 LGHNT and CDR2 FRNRAP come from the germline V gene. The CDR3 is 14 residues long. V was pared by 4 bases and J by 3 bases, with 11 bases between. The CDR3 here is CASGWASSTDTQYF. CDR3 coding DNA: TGTGCTAGTGGTTGGGCGTCGTCGACAGATACGCAGTATTTT.

This chain connects TRBV13 to TRBJ2-7; 7 nucleotides line up with TRBD1. In germline, CDR1 is PRHDT, CDR2 FYEKMQ (reference sequence). There are 20 residues in the CDR3. V shed 4 bases and J 2 bases; nucleotides not matched to a gene: 23. This CDR3 is CASSSSSAGQASVGPYEQYF. The CDR3 nucleotides read TGTGCCAGCAGCTCCTCCTCCGCCGGACAGGCCTCAGTCGGTCCCTACGAGCAGTACTTC.

This clonotype has a count of ten or more. The chain joins TRBV5-1 to TRBJ1-5, with a possible D match to TRBD1 (5 bases). The germline V gene has CDR1 SGHRS and CDR2 YFSETQ. The CDR3 is made up of 14 amino acids. The V end was cut by 2 bases, the J end by 5 bases, with 11 bases between. The DNA for the CDR3 is TGCGCCAGCAGCTTCGGAGGGGTAGATCAGCCCCAGCATTTT. Translation: CASSFGGVDQPQHF.

Points on this clonotype: Since the CDR3 does not end with the conserved phenylalanine or tryptophan, this likely comes from a read error. The chain recombines TRBV9 with TRBJ1-1, with D tentatively TRBD1 (6 bases). Germline assignment: CDR1 SGDLS and CDR2 YYNGEE. The CDR3 totals 16 residues. V gave up 3 bases and J gave up 2 bases, with 17 bases separating them. The DNA for the CDR3 is TGTGCCAGCAGCGAGGGAATTGGGGGCCATAACACTGAAGCTTTCCTT. It encodes CASSEGIGGHNTEAFL.

The chain joins TRBV12-3 or TRBV12-4 to TRBJ2-1, with 10 nucleotides matching TRBD2. The CDR3 totals 16 residues. Unmatched junction bases numbered 4, after V lost 3 bases and J lost 2 bases. Here the CDR3 reads CASSFSGRKAYNEQFF. Written as DNA, the CDR3 is TGTGCCAGCAGTTTTAGCGGGAGGAAAGCCTACAATGAGCAGTTCTTC.